This entry lists 17 T cell receptor beta chains sequenced from one sample in a study of regulatory T cells in long-lasting Graves disease. Specified time point: persistent/refractory GD, antithyroid drugs over 5 years with positive TRAb. TCR sequences were obtained from RNA taken from PBMCs. In building TCR beta libraries, iRepertoire HTBI primers were used together with Arm-PCR of CDR3 regions. From the multiplex PCR reads, TCRdb called clonotypes with MiXCR, one entry per CDR3 protein. The sample lists 600,000 to 850,000 distinct CDR3 sequences, 25% to 35% occurring once. This sample comprised peripheral blood mononuclear cells (PBMCs), obtained when the disease was refractory, from a patient treated with antithyroid drugs. The receptors come from a female donor with Graves disease.

This clonotype was counted only a few times. V and J are TRBV20-1 and TRBJ2-5; D is tentatively TRBD1 or TRBD2 (5 bases each). V dropped 2 bases and J dropped 5 bases, with 18 bases sitting between them. The CDR3 totals 15 residues. From germline, CDR1 is DFQATT and CDR2 SNEGSKA (reference sequence). The CDR3 sequence is CSARKGRPVQETQYF. The DNA for the CDR3 is TGCAGTGCTAGAAAGGGACGGCCGGTTCAGGAGACCCAGTACTTC.

This clonotype was detected many times. This chain links TRBV12-3 or TRBV12-4 with TRBJ2-7, with 12 bases matching TRBD2. There are 16 residues in the CDR3. The trim removed 3 bases at V and 2 bases at J, leaving 5 bases unmatched. The CDR3 loop is CASSFQGLAGTYEQYF. DNA of the CDR3: TGTGCCAGCAGTTTCCAAGGACTAGCGGGAACCTACGAGCAGTACTTC.

This clonotype was observed a handful of times. The rearrangement joins TRBV6-5 to TRBJ1-4; TRBD1 is a possible D gene (5 bases). Per the germline V gene, CDR1 is MNHEY and CDR2 is SVGAGI. With 3 bases removed from V and 8 bases from J, the gap between germline ends came to 13 bases. CDR3 size: 14 residues. CDR3 sequence (DNA): TGTGCCAGCAGTTATAGGGGTGTTGAAGAAAAACTGTTTTTT. Translated, it gives CASSYRGVEEKLFF.

The genes are TRBV5-1 and TRBJ1-4; no definite D call. The CDR3 runs 16 residues. Germline V CDR1 and CDR2: SGHRS, YFSETQ. Trimming stripped 1 base from V and 0 bases from J, with 10 bases between. The CDR3, as DNA: TGCGCCAGCAGCTTGCCCTCAGGAGCAACTAATGAAAAACTGTTTTTT. Amino acid sequence: CASSLPSGATNEKLFF.

This clonotype was counted between two and nine times. The chain carries TRBV28 and TRBJ2-7; the match to TRBD2 covers 14 bases. The trim removed 5 bases at V and 4 bases at J, leaving 10 bases unmatched. CDR1 MDHEN and CDR2 SYDVKM come from the germline V gene. This CDR3 comprises 17 residues. As DNA, the CDR3 is TGTGCCAGCAGTGACCTAATGACTAGCGGGAGGGCGTACGAGCAGTACTTC. Protein sequence: CASSDLMTSGRAYEQYF. The whole variable domain, filled in from reference TRBV28 and TRBJ2-7, reads DVKVTQSSRYLVKRTGEKVFLECVQDMDHENMFWYRQDPGLGLRLIYFSYDVKMKEKGDIPEGYSVSREKKERFSLILESASTNQTSMYLCASSDLMTSGRAYEQYFGPGTRLTVT.

V usage is TRBV29-1 and J usage is TRBJ1-5; D ambiguous. This CDR3 region has 12 residues. With 6 bases removed from V and 2 bases from J, the gap between germline ends came to 8 bases. The germline gives CDR1 SQVTM, CDR2 ANQGSEA. Here the CDR3 reads CSVGVGNQPQHF. CDR3 DNA sequence: TGCAGCGTCGGTGTGGGCAATCAGCCCCAGCATTTT.

The chain joins TRBV25-1 to TRBJ1-2; perhaps TRBD1 as D (6 bases). Per germline, CDR1 MGHDK and CDR2 SYGVNS. Trimming cost V 6 bases and J 7 bases, with 15 bases left between them. The length of the CDR3 is 13 residues. The CDR3 protein is CASSPGAGAGYTF. CDR3 nucleotides: TGTGCCAGCAGCCCAGGCGCAGGGGCTGGCTACACCTTC.

The chain has TRBV20-1 and TRBJ2-5, with D possibly being TRBD2 (6 bases). V gave up 4 bases and J gave up 2 bases, with 11 bases separating them. This CDR3 spans 13 amino acids. Germline V gene sequence: CDR1 DFQATT, CDR2 SNEGSKA (reference sequence). CDR3 sequence (DNA): TGCAGTGCTACTGCGGGGTATCAAGAGACCCAGTACTTC. Amino acid sequence: CSATAGYQETQYF.

This clonotype was recorded only once. This chain uses TRBV6-1 with TRBJ2-7, with D possibly called TRBD1 or TRBD2 (5 bases each). Trimming left V 10 bases short and J 2 bases short, with 12 bases between. Germline assignment: CDR1 MNHNS and CDR2 SASEGT. This CDR3 region has 12 residues. The CDR3 region has the DNA TGTGCCACGAGAGGGGTCCCCTACGAGCAGTACTTC. Its protein product is CATRGVPYEQYF.

This chain links TRBV6-1 with TRBJ2-7; 10 bases are a match to TRBD2. The V and J ends lost 4 bases and 5 bases, in that order; junction bases with no gene match: 8. Germline V gene lookup returns CDR1 MNHNS and CDR2 SASEGT. The CDR3 extends over 15 amino acids. The CDR3, as DNA: TGTGCCAGCAGTGTCCTAGCGGGAGAATCCCACGAGCAGTACTTC. It is translated as CASSVLAGESHEQYF.

This rearrangement joins TRBV28 to TRBJ2-5; no definite D call. CDR3 size: 13 residues. V dropped 4 bases and J dropped 2 bases, with 8 bases sitting between them. The V gene's germline CDR1 is MDHEN and CDR2 SYDVKM. The CDR3 nucleotides read TGTGCCAGCAGTTCCAATGTTCAAGAGACCCAGTACTTC. Translating it yields CASSSNVQETQYF.

This clonotype has more than one count but fewer than ten. The chain joins TRBV30 to TRBJ1-5; D not certain. The CDR3 covers 13 residues. Looked up from germline, CDR1 is GTSNPN and CDR2 is SVGIG (reference sequence). Trimming left V 5 bases short and J 1 base short, with 9 bases between. The CDR3 DNA reads as TGTGCCTGGGGGGAGCAAAGCAATCAGCCCCAGCATTTT. It translates to CAWGEQSNQPQHF.

The table lists this clonotype with a few counts. This sequence joins TRBV11-2 and TRBJ1-1; 7 bases are a match to TRBD1. CDR1 is SGHAT, CDR2 FQNNGV, per germline. Trimming cost V 5 bases and J 1 base; bases outside gene matches: 7. The length of the CDR3 is 15 residues. CDR3 DNA: TGTGCCAGCAGCCAGGGGACAGTAGGGAACACTGAAGCTTTCTTT. Protein sequence: CASSQGTVGNTEAFF.

This clonotype was seen a few times. This sequence joins TRBV28 and TRBJ1-2, with a possible D match to TRBD1 (6 bases). CDR1 is MDHEN, CDR2 SYDVKM, per germline. Deletions cut 2 bases from V and 6 bases from J, with 10 bases between. CDR3 size: 13 residues. The chain's CDR3 is CASSLLGADGYTF. The CDR3 nucleotides are TGTGCCAGCAGTTTACTGGGGGCGGATGGCTACACCTTC.

There are many counts of this clonotype. This chain connects TRBV28 to TRBJ1-5, with TRBD1 as a possible D gene (6 bases). V was cut by 2 bases and J by 3 bases, with 14 bases left in between. The germline gives CDR1 MDHEN, CDR2 SYDVKM. This CDR3 spans 16 amino acids. CDR3 loop: CASSLARGNLNQPQHF. The CDR3 nucleotides read TGTGCCAGCAGTTTAGCTAGGGGGAACCTCAATCAGCCCCAGCATTTT.

The chain has TRBV19 and TRBJ1-1; TRBD1 is a possible D gene (5 bases). CDR1 and CDR2 (germline): LNHDA, SQIVND (reference sequence). The CDR3 is 13 residues long. V was trimmed by 5 bases and J by 10 bases, leaving 17 bases between them. CDR3 in DNA: TGTGCCAGTAGTGGGATTGGGGGACTGGGAGCTTTCTTT. Translating gives CASSGIGGLGAFF.

This rearrangement joins TRBV6-2 or TRBV6-3 to TRBJ2-3, with 13 bases matching TRBD2. Germline CDR1 reads MNHEY; CDR2 reads SVGEGT. This CDR3 has 16 residues. Unmatched junction bases numbered 3, after V lost 5 bases and J lost 1 base. The CDR3 DNA reads as TGTGCCAGCAGTCAGGGACTAGCGGGACGCACAGATACGCAGTATTTT. Translating gives CASSQGLAGRTDTQYF.